This T cell receptor beta chain was identified during a study of T cell responses to AZD1222 COVID-19 vaccine. On this clone: The antigen remains undetermined.

General observations from the study: The donors showed a predominance of white British ancestry and of females, with possible underestimation of clonal diversity. Spike-specific TCR repertoires showed rising breadth and depth after two AZD1222 doses.

TCRdb keeps only in-frame clones here, not all; method: immunoSEQ multiplex PCR. The table lists roughly 67,000 clones, nearly 90% of them singletons. The V and J ends lost 2 bases and 2 bases respectively, with 10 bases between them. Germline CDR1 reads MNHEY; CDR2 reads SVGEGT. The CDR3 has 15 amino acids. The chain links TRBV6-2 or TRBV6-3 to TRBJ1-5; D unclear. This receptor was identified in an adult who received the AZD1222 COVID-19 vaccine. The starting material was peripheral blood, obtained 28 days after the second AZD1222 dose. In DNA form, the CDR3 reads TGTGCCAGCAGTTACCGGGGTCGGGGCAATCAGCCCCAGCATTTT. Its translation: CASSYRGRGNQPQHF.